This T cell receptor (beta chain) stems from a study of T-cell memory formation after mild COVID-19. General study points: There were some responding clones in pre-infection memory, which suggested that cross-reactive memory had joined. Proof of SARS-CoV-2 specificity was absent for the second-wave clones that crested on day 37. Among clones contracting day 15 to 85, CD4/CD8 was balanced, whereas later expanders leaned CD4+.

As concerns this clonotype: Its antigen is currently unknown.

Each CDR3 protein is one row after TCRdb ran MiXCR on the 5' RACE reads. This sample has roughly 250,000 distinct CDR3 sequences, with around 15% found just once. Germline assignment: CDR1 SGHDN and CDR2 FVKESK. CDR3 length: 13 residues. V was clipped by 6 bases and J by 4 bases, with 11 bases between them. This chain links TRBV14 with TRBJ2-3, with a possible D match to TRBD2 (5 bases). Sequenced: PBMCs or a T cell subset sorted from them (not recorded which). The sequence derives from a young man who had mild COVID-19 (a few samples of this study predate the infection). Cell type and time point are not known. CDR3: CASSYIGADTQYF. For the CDR3, the DNA is TGTGCCAGCAGTTACATCGGGGCAGATACGCAGTATTTT.